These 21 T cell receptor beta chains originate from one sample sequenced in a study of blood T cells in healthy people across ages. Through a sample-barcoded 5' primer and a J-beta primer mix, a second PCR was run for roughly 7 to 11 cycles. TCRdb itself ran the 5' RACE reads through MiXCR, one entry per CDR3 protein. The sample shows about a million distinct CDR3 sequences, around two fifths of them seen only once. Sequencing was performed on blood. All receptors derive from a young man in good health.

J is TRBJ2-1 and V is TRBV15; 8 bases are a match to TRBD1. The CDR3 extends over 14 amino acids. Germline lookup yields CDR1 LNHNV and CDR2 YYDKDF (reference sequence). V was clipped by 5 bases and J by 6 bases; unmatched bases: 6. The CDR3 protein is CATSPRTGINEQFF. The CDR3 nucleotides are TGTGCCACCAGCCCCAGGACAGGGATCAATGAGCAGTTCTTC.

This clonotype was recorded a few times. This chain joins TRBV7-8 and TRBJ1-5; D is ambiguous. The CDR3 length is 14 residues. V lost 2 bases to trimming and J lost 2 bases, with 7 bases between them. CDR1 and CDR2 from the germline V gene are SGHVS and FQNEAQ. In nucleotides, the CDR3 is TGTGCCAGCAGCTTAAAATGGGGCAATCAGCCCCAGCATTTT. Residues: CASSLKWGNQPQHF.

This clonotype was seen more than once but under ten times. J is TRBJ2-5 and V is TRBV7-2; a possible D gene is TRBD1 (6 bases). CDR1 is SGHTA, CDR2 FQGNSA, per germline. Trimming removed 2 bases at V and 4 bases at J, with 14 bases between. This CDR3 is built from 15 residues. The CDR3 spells CASSLRYREGETQYF. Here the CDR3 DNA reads TGTGCCAGCAGCTTACGCTACAGGGAAGGAGAGACCCAGTACTTC.

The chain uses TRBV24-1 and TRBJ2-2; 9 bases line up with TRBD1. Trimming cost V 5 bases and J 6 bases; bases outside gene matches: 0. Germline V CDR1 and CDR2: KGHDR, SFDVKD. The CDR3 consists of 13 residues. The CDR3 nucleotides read TGTGCCACCAGTGGGACAGGGGCCGGGGAGCTGTTTTTT. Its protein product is CATSGTGAGELFF.

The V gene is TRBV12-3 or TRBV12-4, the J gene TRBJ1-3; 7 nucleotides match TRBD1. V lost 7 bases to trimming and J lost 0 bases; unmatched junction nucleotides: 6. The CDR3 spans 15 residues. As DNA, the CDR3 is TGTGCCAGCACCCCCTCAGGGGGCTCTGGAAACACCATATATTTT. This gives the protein CASTPSGGSGNTIYF.

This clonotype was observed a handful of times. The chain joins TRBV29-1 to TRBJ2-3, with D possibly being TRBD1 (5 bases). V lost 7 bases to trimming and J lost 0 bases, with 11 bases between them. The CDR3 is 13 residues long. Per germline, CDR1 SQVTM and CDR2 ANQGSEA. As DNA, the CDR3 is TGCAGCGCCCTGACAGACAGCACAGATACGCAGTATTTT. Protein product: CSALTDSTDTQYF.

The CDR3 loop reads CATSREPVDTEAFF. The CDR3 DNA reads as TGTGCCACCAGCAGAGAGCCGGTGGACACTGAAGCTTTCTTT. V usage is TRBV15 and J usage is TRBJ1-1; no clear D gene. CDR3 length equals 14 residues. V shed 0 bases and J shed 3 bases, with 8 bases lying between them. Germline CDR1 LNHNV, CDR2 YYDKDF (reference sequence).

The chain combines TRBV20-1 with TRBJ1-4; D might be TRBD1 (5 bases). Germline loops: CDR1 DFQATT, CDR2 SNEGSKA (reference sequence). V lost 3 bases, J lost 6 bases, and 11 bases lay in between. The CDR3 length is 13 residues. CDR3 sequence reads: CSASRGSHEKLFF. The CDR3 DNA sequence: TGCAGTGCTAGTCGGGGCAGCCATGAAAAACTGTTTTTT.

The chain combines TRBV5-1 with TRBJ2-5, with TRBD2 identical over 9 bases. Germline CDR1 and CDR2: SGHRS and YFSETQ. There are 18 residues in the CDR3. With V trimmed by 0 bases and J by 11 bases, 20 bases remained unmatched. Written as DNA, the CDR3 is TGCGCCAGCAGCTTGGGAGGGACTAGCCGCCTCTCCTACAATGAGCAGTACTTC. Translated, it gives CASSLGGTSRLSYNEQYF.

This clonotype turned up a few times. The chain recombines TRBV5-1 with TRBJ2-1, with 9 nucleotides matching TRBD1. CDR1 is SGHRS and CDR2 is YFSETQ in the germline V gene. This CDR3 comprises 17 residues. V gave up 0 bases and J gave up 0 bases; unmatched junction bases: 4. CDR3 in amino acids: CASSLETGGSSYNEQFF. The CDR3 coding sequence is TGCGCCAGCAGCTTGGAGACAGGGGGAAGCTCCTACAATGAGCAGTTCTTC.

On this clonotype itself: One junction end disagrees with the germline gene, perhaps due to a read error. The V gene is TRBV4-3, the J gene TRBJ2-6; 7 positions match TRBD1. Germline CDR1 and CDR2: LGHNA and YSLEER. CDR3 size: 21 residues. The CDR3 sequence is CASSQDALDRLFYSGADVLTF. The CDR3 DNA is TGCGCCAGCAGCCAAGATGCCCTGGACAGGCTCTTCTATTCTGGGGCCGACGTCCTGACTTTC.

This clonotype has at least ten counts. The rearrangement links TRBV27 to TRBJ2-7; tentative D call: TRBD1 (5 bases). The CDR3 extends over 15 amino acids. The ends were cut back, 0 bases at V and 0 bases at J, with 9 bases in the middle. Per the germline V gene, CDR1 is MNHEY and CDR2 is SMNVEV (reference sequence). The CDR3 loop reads CASSLSYRSSYEQYF. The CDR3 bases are TGTGCCAGCAGTTTATCTTACAGGAGCTCCTACGAGCAGTACTTC.

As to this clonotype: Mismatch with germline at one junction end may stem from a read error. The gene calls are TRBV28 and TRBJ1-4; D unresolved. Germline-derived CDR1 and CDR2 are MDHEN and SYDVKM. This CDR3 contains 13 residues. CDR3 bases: TGTGCCAGCAAGGAGATCCGGAATGCAAAACTGTTTTTT. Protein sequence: CASKEIRNAKLFF.

The CDR3 spells CASSFPGPHSKGNGYTF. CDR3 nucleotides: TGTGCCAGCAGTTTCCCGGGACCTCACTCGAAGGGTAATGGCTACACCTTC. This chain connects TRBV12-3 or TRBV12-4 to TRBJ1-2; TRBD1 might be the D (5 bases). The V end was cut by 3 bases, the J end by 6 bases, with 23 bases between. There are 17 residues in the CDR3.

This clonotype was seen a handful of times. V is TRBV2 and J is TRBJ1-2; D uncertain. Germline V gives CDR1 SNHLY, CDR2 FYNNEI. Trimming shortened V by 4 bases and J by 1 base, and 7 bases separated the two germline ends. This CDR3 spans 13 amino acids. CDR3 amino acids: CASSARVNYGYTF. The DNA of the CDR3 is TGTGCCAGCAGTGCGCGGGTTAACTATGGCTACACCTTC.

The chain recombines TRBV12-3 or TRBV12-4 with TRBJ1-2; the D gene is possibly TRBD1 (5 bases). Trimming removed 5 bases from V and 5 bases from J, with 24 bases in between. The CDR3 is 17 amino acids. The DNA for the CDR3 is TGTGCCAGCAGTCCCCCGACTTTCTTCGGGGCTGGTTATGGCTACACCTTC. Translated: CASSPPTFFGAGYGYTF.

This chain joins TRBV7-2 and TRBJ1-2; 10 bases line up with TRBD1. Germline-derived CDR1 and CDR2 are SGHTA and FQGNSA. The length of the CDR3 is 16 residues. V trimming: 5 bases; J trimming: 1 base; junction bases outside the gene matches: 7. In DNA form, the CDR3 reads TGTGCCAGCAGCATTCAGACAGGGGGCAGTAACTATGGCTACACCTTC. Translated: CASSIQTGGSNYGYTF.

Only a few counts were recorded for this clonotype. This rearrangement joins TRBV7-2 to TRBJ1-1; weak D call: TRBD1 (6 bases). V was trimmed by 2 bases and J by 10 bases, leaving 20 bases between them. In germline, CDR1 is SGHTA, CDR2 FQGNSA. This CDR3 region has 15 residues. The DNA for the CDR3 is TGTGCCAGCAGCTTACAGCCTTCAGGGCCCAGGGGAGCTTTCTTT. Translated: CASSLQPSGPRGAFF.

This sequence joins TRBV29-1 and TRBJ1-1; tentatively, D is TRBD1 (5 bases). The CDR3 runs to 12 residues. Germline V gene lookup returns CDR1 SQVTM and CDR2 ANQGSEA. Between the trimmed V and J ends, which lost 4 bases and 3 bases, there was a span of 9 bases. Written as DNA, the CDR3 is TGCAGCGTTGGTTGGGGGGACACTGAAGCTTTCTTT. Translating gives CSVGWGDTEAFF.

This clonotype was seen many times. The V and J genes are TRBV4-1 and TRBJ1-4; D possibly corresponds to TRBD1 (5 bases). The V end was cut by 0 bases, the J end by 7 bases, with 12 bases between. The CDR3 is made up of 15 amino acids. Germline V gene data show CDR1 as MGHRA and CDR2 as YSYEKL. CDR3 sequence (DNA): TGCGCCAGCAGCCAAGAGTGGCAGGGCGGTGAAAAACTGTTTTTT. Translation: CASSQEWQGGEKLFF.

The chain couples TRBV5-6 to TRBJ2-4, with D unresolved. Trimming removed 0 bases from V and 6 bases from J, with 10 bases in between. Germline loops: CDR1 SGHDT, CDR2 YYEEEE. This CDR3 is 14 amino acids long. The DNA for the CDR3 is TGTGCCAGCAGCTTGGCCTCCCCAGGAAACATTCAGTACTTC. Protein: CASSLASPGNIQYF.